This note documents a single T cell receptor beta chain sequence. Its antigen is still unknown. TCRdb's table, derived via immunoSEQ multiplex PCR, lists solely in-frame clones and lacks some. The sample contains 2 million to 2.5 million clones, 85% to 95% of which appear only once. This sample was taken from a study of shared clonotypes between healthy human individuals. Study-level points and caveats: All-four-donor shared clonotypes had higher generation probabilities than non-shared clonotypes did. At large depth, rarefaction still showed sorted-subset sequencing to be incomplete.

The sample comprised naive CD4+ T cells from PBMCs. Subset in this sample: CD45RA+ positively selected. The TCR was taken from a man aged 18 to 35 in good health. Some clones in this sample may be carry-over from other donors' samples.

The CDR3, as DNA: TGCGCCAGCAGCCAAGTTAGAGGGGTGGGGACAGCCTACAATGAGCAGTTCTTC. Translation gives CASSQVRGVGTAYNEQFF. This chain connects TRBV4-3 to TRBJ2-1; 7 bases map to TRBD1. The CDR3 covers 18 residues. Germline assignment: CDR1 LGHNA and CDR2 YSLEER. V shed 1 base and J 2 bases; nucleotides not matched to a gene: 11.